Presented here are 32 T cell receptor beta chains from one specimen sequenced in a study of post-analysis software for immune sequencing data (dated by TCRdb to 2013 to 2016). On the study overall, not on this receptor specifically: Patients showed significantly higher frequencies than controls for a handful of TRBV segments, among them TRBV5-6, TRBV5-1 and TRBV20-1.

These receptors have no identified antigens. The library was generated by PCR. Instrument on record: Illumina HiSeq 2500. To reduce PCR and sequencing biases, unique molecular identifiers were built into the TCR beta cDNA libraries. The raw public data were reprocessed by TCRdb itself: fastp quality trimming at Q25, MiXCR clonotype calling, in-frame beta chains only. Every entry covers one CDR3 protein and lists the most common genes and DNA from its rows. Across this sample there are roughly 800,000 distinct CDR3 sequences, with around 42% seen only once. The leading ten clones occupy approximately 4.4% of the sample. Input material: blood. Source of these receptors: a girl aged 5-17 years with multiple sclerosis.

The rearrangement links TRBV9 to TRBJ1-2; TRBD1 is a possible D gene (6 bases). V lost 3 bases to trimming and J lost 7 bases, with 16 bases between them. CDR1 is SGDLS, CDR2 YYNGEE, per germline. The CDR3 is 14 residues long. The CDR3, as DNA: TGTGCCAGCAGCGCTAACCAGGGGATTGGTGGCTACACCTTC. Its protein is CASSANQGIGGYTF.

This clonotype has at least ten counts. The rearrangement uses TRBV5-1 and TRBJ2-1; 7 bases align to TRBD2. The CDR3 covers 15 residues. With V trimmed by 0 bases and J by 5 bases, 5 bases remained unmatched. The V gene's germline CDR1 is SGHRS and CDR2 YFSETQ. CDR3 nucleotide sequence: TGCGCCAGCAGCTTGGAGCCTAGCGGTCACAATGAGCAGTTCTTC. Translating gives CASSLEPSGHNEQFF.

This sequence joins TRBV20-1 and TRBJ1-5, with D perhaps TRBD1 (5 bases). The germline V gene has CDR1 DFQATT and CDR2 SNEGSKA (reference sequence). The CDR3 extends over 16 amino acids. The ends were cut back, 6 bases at V and 2 bases at J, with 20 bases in the middle. The CDR3 nucleotides read TGCAGTGCCCATAGCGGGCAGGGAGGTGGCAATCAGCCCCAGCATTTT. Its protein product is CSAHSGQGGGNQPQHF.

This clonotype was counted once. The genes are TRBV27 and TRBJ2-3; D remains ambiguous. The CDR3 is 12 residues long. The V gene lost 6 bases and the J gene lost 6 bases, with 10 bases spanning the gap. Germline-derived CDR1 and CDR2 are MNHEY and SMNVEV (reference sequence). The DNA for the CDR3 is TGTGCCAGCAGCGATTCTCCGGATACGCAGTATTTT. Protein sequence: CASSDSPDTQYF.

The chain links TRBV27 to TRBJ1-2; no clear D. This CDR3 has 13 amino acids. Looked up from germline, CDR1 is MNHEY and CDR2 is SMNVEV (reference sequence). V lost 2 bases and J 4 bases, leaving 8 bases between the germline ends. CDR3 residues: CASSLGRRYGYTF. CDR3 coding DNA: TGTGCCAGCAGTTTAGGGCGGCGCTATGGCTACACCTTC.

This clonotype has just one count. DNA for the CDR3: TGTGCCTGGAGCGCAGGGTTGGACTATGGCTACACCTTC. This sequence encodes CAWSAGLDYGYTF. The V call is TRBV30, the J call TRBJ1-2; possibly TRBD1 for D (5 bases). The CDR3 is 13 amino acids. V was clipped by 3 bases and J by 3 bases, with 11 bases between them. The germline CDR1 and CDR2 sequences are GTSNPN and SVGIG (reference sequence).

The V gene is TRBV28, the J gene TRBJ2-5, with TRBD2 matching over 12 bases. CDR1 and CDR2 (germline): MDHEN, SYDVKM. The CDR3 covers 18 residues. Unmatched junction bases numbered 20, after V lost 4 bases and J lost 11 bases. The CDR3, as DNA: TGTGCCAGCAGTTCGGGACTAGCGGGTGTAGGGCCTTACAATGAGCAGTACTTC. This translates into CASSSGLAGVGPYNEQYF.

This sequence joins TRBV20-1 and TRBJ2-1; 14 bases are shared with TRBD2. Trimming removed 6 bases from V and 7 bases from J; junction bases left unmatched: 11. Germline values: CDR1 DFQATT, CDR2 SNEGSKA (reference sequence). CDR3 length: 16 residues. DNA of the CDR3: TGCAGTGCCGGAGAGGGGACTAGCGGGAGAAAAAATGAGCAGTTCTTC. Protein product: CSAGEGTSGRKNEQFF.

The V call is TRBV6-6, the J call TRBJ2-5; 11 nucleotides agree with TRBD2. Germline loops: CDR1 MNHNY, CDR2 SVGAGI (reference sequence). V lost 1 base and J lost 0; bases outside the gene matches: 4. The CDR3 spans 17 residues. CDR3 coding DNA: TGTGCCAGCAGTTACTGGGGACTAGCGGCACACCAAGAGACCCAGTACTTC. Protein product: CASSYWGLAAHQETQYF.

This chain links TRBV27 with TRBJ2-5, with 7 bases fitting TRBD1. Germline V lookup: CDR1 MNHEY, CDR2 SMNVEV (reference sequence). V shed 6 bases, J shed 11 bases, and the junction held 12 bases outside the gene matches. CDR3 length equals 13 residues. CDR3 protein: CASRRGLTYDQYF. In DNA, the CDR3 is TGTGCCAGCAGAAGGGGGCTCACCTACGATCAGTACTTC.

The chain is built from TRBV10-3 and TRBJ2-1; TRBD2 agrees at 9 bases. Trimming removed 8 bases from V and 4 bases from J; junction bases left unmatched: 9. Looked up from germline, CDR1 is ENHRY and CDR2 is SYGVKD. This CDR3 is built from 15 residues. Written as DNA, the CDR3 is TGTGCCATCGGGGGACCTAGCGGGGTATACAATGAGCAGTTCTTC. Its protein is CAIGGPSGVYNEQFF.

The chain is built from TRBV5-1 and TRBJ2-3, with D hard to call. The CDR3 covers 15 residues. V shed 2 bases and J shed 0 bases, with 10 bases lying between them. Germline V gene sequence: CDR1 SGHRS, CDR2 YFSETQ. The CDR3 here is CASSLYTASTDTQYF. CDR3 DNA: TGCGCCAGCAGCTTATATACGGCCAGCACAGATACGCAGTATTTT.

This clonotype was seen once. The rearrangement links TRBV28 to TRBJ2-5, with D uncertain. Per germline, CDR1 MDHEN and CDR2 SYDVKM. Trimming took off 3 bases at V and 1 base at J, with 15 bases between the two ends. The CDR3 consists of 16 residues. CDR3 bases: TGTGCCAGCAGTTTTCTGGGATACCAATCCCAAGAGACCCAGTACTTC. Encoded protein: CASSFLGYQSQETQYF.

There are many counts of this clonotype. The chain has TRBV29-1 and TRBJ2-7; D might be TRBD1 (5 bases). Trimming took off 7 bases at V and 4 bases at J, with 14 bases between the two ends. Germline V gene lookup returns CDR1 SQVTM and CDR2 ANQGSEA. The CDR3 contains 12 residues. CDR3 loop: CSAGSGDYEQYF. The CDR3 DNA reads as TGCAGCGCAGGGTCAGGCGATTACGAGCAGTACTTC.

A few counts support this clonotype. The rearrangement uses TRBV6-6 and TRBJ2-4; D might be TRBD1 or TRBD2, each matching 6 bases. Gene TRBJ2-7 matches the end of the DNA better, so the J call may be wrong. Germline V CDR1 and CDR2: MNHNY, SVGAGI (reference sequence). The CDR3 is 16 residues long. The CDR3 here is CASSSLPGDAGYEQYF. In nucleotides, the CDR3 is TGTGCCAGCAGTTCGTTACCAGGGGACGCGGGATACGAGCAGTACTTC.

The chain links TRBV12-3 or TRBV12-4 to TRBJ2-3; 7 positions match TRBD1. This CDR3 has 13 amino acids. The V gene end was trimmed by 8 bases and the J gene end by 2 bases; junction bases not matched to a gene: 4. Here the CDR3 reads CASQGVFTDTQYF. In DNA form, the CDR3 reads TGTGCCAGCCAGGGGGTTTTCACAGATACGCAGTATTTT.

The CDR3 bases are TGCAGTGCTAGAGATCGGTACCCCCAGCCCCAGCATTTT. Protein sequence: CSARDRYPQPQHF. The chain links TRBV20-1 to TRBJ1-5; D ambiguous. The CDR3 extends over 13 amino acids. CDR1 is DFQATT and CDR2 is SNEGSKA in the germline V gene (reference sequence). With 0 bases removed from V and 7 bases from J, the gap between germline ends came to 10 bases.

This chain joins TRBV20-1 and TRBJ1-5; D gene ambiguous. CDR1 DFQATT and CDR2 SNEGSKA come from the germline V gene (reference sequence). The CDR3 length is 14 residues. V lost 5 bases and J 6 bases, leaving 17 bases between the germline ends. The CDR3, as DNA: TGCAGTGCTTCCCGGTTGGGTCCGTTTCAGCCCCAGCATTTT. Protein: CSASRLGPFQPQHF.

The chain uses TRBV27 and TRBJ2-3, with TRBD1 identical over 7 bases. V gave up 6 bases and J gave up 0 bases; unmatched junction bases: 3. The CDR3 extends over 14 amino acids. Germline lookup yields CDR1 MNHEY and CDR2 SMNVEV (reference sequence). The CDR3 DNA reads as TGTGCCAGCAGCCACAGGGGTAGCACAGATACGCAGTATTTT. Its translation is CASSHRGSTDTQYF.

The chain couples TRBV7-6 to TRBJ1-4; D uncertain. Germline loops: CDR1 SGHVS, CDR2 FNYEAQ. This CDR3 spans 13 amino acids. V lost 0 bases to trimming and J lost 6 bases, with 5 bases between them. CDR3 sequence: CASSLAGDEKLFF. For the CDR3, the DNA is TGTGCCAGCAGCTTAGCCGGAGATGAAAAACTGTTTTTT.

The V gene is TRBV5-1, the J gene TRBJ2-7, with 7 positions matching TRBD2. CDR3 length equals 15 residues. Germline V gives CDR1 SGHRS, CDR2 YFSETQ. V lost 0 bases, J lost 2 bases, and 5 bases stayed unmatched. CDR3 DNA sequence: TGCGCCAGCAGCTTGGGACTAGCAATCGCCTACGAGCAGTACTTC. Protein sequence: CASSLGLAIAYEQYF.

This clonotype was counted only a few times. V usage is TRBV11-2 and J usage is TRBJ2-7; no reliable D call. CDR3 length: 13 residues. Germline CDR1 and CDR2: SGHAT and FQNNGV. V dropped 1 base and J dropped 2 bases, with 6 bases sitting between them. The DNA for the CDR3 is TGTGCCAGCAGCTTAGGGTTTCCCTACGAGCAGTACTTC. It yields the protein CASSLGFPYEQYF.

The chain employs TRBV20-1 and TRBJ2-5, with D perhaps TRBD2 (6 bases). V lost 3 bases and J 5 bases, leaving 16 bases between the germline ends. This CDR3 region has 14 residues. Per germline, CDR1 DFQATT and CDR2 SNEGSKA (reference sequence). Written as DNA, the CDR3 is TGCAGTGCTAGGCAGTTGGGGGGTCGGGAGACCCAGTACTTC. It translates to CSARQLGGRETQYF.

This clonotype occurred a few times. The V gene is TRBV20-1, the J gene TRBJ2-1; 9 positions match TRBD2. Germline V gene data show CDR1 as DFQATT and CDR2 as SNEGSKA (reference sequence). The CDR3 sequence is 14 residues long. V shed 3 bases and J 3 bases; nucleotides not matched to a gene: 3. CDR3 bases: TGCAGTGCTAGCACTAGCGGGCGCTACAATGAGCAGTTCTTC. Encoded protein: CSASTSGRYNEQFF.

This clonotype was counted between two and nine times. J is TRBJ2-3 and V is TRBV14; no firm D call. V was pared by 0 bases and J by 4 bases, with 14 bases between. Per germline, CDR1 SGHDN and CDR2 FVKESK. The CDR3 is 16 residues long. CDR3 amino acids: CASSQDIVLDADTQYF. In DNA form, the CDR3 reads TGTGCCAGCAGCCAAGATATCGTCCTAGATGCAGATACGCAGTATTTT.

Points on this clonotype: This likely comes from a read error, as the CDR3 has no conserved phenylalanine or tryptophan at its end. The chain employs TRBV20-1 and TRBJ1-1; TRBD1 agrees at 7 bases. The CDR3 spans 15 residues. Per germline, CDR1 DFQATT and CDR2 SNEGSKA (reference sequence). The V gene end was trimmed by 3 bases and the J gene end by 0 bases; junction bases not matched to a gene: 7. This CDR3 is CSARGTDPLNTEAFC. DNA of the CDR3: TGCAGTGCTAGGGGGACAGATCCTTTGAACACTGAAGCTTTCTGT.

The CDR3 loop is CASMPSVWEETQYF. The CDR3 DNA is TGCGCCAGCATGCCCTCCGTTTGGGAAGAGACCCAGTACTTC. V usage is TRBV5-1 and J usage is TRBJ2-5; D unresolved. CDR1 is SGHRS, CDR2 YFSETQ, per germline. CDR3 length equals 14 residues. Trimming took 6 bases from V and 3 from J, leaving 15 bases between them.

This sequence joins TRBV20-1 and TRBJ2-7; D tentatively fits TRBD1 or TRBD2 (6 bases each). Germline V CDR1 and CDR2: DFQATT, SNEGSKA (reference sequence). Trimming removed 5 bases at V and 0 bases at J, with 11 bases between. The CDR3 length is 13 residues. CDR3 sequence (DNA): TGCAGTGCTCGAGGGGGGCACTCCTACGAGCAGTACTTC. This gives the protein CSARGGHSYEQYF.

This clonotype was picked up a small number of times. The chain has TRBV12-3 or TRBV12-4 and TRBJ2-1, with 11 nucleotides matching TRBD2. There are 17 residues in the CDR3. The V and J ends lost 5 bases and 4 bases, in that order; junction bases with no gene match: 10. This CDR3 reads CASSPPTSGATYNEQFF. In nucleotides, the CDR3 is TGTGCCAGCAGTCCACCGACTAGCGGGGCTACATACAATGAGCAGTTCTTC.

This clonotype showed up just a few times. V usage is TRBV7-9 and J usage is TRBJ1-1; D ambiguous. Germline-derived CDR1 and CDR2 are SEHNR and FQNEAQ (reference sequence). V was pared by 8 bases and J by 4 bases, with 8 bases between. This CDR3 comprises 11 residues. CDR3 sequence: CASARITEAFF. DNA of the CDR3: TGTGCCAGCGCCAGAATCACTGAAGCTTTCTTT.

This clonotype was seen a few times. The rearrangement joins TRBV7-9 to TRBJ2-3, with D possibly being TRBD2 (5 bases). The CDR3 consists of 16 residues. V was trimmed by 1 base and J by 2 bases, leaving 13 bases between them. Per germline, CDR1 SEHNR and CDR2 FQNEAQ (reference sequence). The CDR3 bases are TGTGCCAGCAGCTTAGGTGTCGGCGGGTCCACAGATACGCAGTATTTT. It translates to CASSLGVGGSTDTQYF.

J is TRBJ1-2 and V is TRBV5-6; 9 bases align to TRBD1. Germline lookup yields CDR1 SGHDT and CDR2 YYEEEE. Germline trimming cut 4 bases from V and 6 bases from J; bases unmatched to any gene: 13. This CDR3 contains 16 residues. CDR3 loop: CASSVVGQGIWDGYTF. As DNA, the CDR3 is TGTGCCAGCAGCGTCGTGGGACAGGGTATTTGGGATGGCTACACCTTC.